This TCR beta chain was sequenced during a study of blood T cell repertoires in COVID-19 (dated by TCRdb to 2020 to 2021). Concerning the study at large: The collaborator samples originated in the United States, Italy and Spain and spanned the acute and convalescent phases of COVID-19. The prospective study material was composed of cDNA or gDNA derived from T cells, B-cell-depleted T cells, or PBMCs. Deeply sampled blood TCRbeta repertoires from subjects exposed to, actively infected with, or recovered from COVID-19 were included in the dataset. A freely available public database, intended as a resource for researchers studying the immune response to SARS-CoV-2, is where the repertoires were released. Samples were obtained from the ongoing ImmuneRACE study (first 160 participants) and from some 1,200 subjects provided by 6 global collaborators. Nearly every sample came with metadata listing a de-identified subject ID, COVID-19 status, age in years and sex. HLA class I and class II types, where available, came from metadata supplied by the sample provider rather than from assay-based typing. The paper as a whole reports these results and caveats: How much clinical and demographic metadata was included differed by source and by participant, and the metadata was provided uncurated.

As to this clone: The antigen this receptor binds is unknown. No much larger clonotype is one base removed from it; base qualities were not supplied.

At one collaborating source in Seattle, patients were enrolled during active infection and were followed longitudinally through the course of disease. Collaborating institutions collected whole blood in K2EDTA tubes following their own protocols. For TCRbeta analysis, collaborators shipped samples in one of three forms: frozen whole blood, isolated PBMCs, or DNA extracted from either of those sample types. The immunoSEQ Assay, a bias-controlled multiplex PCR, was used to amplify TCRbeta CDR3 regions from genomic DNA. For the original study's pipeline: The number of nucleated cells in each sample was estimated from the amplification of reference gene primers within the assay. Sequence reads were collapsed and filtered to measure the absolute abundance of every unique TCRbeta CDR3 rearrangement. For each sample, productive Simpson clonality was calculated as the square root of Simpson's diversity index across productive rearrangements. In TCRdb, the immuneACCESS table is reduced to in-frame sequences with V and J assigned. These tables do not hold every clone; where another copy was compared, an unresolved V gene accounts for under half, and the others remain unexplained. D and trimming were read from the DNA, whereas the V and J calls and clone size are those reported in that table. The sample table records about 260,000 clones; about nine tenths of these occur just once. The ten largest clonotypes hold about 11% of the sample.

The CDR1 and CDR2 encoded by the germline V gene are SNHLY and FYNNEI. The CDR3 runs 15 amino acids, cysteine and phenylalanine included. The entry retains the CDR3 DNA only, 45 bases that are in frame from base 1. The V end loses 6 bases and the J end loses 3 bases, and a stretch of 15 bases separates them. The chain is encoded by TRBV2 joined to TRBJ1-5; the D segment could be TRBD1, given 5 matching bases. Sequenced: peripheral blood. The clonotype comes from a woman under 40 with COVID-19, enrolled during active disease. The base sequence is TGTGCCAGCAGACCCCGGGCGGGGCCCAATCAGCCCCAGCATTTT. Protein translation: CASRPRAGPNQPQHF.